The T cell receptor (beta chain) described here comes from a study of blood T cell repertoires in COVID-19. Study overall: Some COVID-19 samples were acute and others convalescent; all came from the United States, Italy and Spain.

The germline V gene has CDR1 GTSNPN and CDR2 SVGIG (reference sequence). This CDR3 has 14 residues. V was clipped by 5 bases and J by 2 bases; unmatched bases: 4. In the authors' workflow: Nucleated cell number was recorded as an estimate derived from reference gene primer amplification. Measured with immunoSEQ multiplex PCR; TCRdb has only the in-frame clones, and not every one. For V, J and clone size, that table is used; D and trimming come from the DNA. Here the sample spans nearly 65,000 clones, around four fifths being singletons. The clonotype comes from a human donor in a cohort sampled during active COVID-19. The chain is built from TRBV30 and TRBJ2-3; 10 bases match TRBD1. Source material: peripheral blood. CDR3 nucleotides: TGTGCCTGGGGGACAGGGGAATTCACAGATACGCAGTATTTT. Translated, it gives CAWGTGEFTDTQYF.